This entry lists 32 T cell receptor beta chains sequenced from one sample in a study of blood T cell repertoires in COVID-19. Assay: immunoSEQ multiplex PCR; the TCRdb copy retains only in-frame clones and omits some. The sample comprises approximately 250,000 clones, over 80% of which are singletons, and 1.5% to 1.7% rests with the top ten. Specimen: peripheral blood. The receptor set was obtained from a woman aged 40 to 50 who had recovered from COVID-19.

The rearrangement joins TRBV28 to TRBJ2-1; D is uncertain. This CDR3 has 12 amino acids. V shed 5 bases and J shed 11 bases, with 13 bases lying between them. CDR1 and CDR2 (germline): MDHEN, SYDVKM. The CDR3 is CASSPSPQKQFF. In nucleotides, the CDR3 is TGTGCCAGCAGTCCGTCCCCACAGAAGCAGTTCTTC.

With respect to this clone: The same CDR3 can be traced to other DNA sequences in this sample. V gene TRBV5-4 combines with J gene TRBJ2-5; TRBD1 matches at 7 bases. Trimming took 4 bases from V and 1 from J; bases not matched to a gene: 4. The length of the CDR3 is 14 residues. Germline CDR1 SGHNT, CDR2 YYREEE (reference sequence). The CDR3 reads CASSGRTGQETQYF. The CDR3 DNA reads TGTGCCAGCAGCGGGCGGACAGGCCAAGAGACCCAGTACTTC.

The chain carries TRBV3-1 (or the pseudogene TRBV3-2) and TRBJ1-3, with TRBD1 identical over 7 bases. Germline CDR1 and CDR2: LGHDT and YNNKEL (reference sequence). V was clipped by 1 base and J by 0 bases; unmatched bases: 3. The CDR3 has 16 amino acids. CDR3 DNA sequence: TGTGCCAGCAGCCAAGGGGGACAGAGCTCTGGAAACACCATATATTTT. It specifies CASSQGGQSSGNTIYF.

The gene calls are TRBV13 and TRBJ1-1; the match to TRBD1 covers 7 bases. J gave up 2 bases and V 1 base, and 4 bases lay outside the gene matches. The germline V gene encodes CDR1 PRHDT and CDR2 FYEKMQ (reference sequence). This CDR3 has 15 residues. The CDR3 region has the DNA TGTGCCAGCAGCTTAGATAGGGGGCGAAACACTGAAGCTTTCTTT. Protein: CASSLDRGRNTEAFF.

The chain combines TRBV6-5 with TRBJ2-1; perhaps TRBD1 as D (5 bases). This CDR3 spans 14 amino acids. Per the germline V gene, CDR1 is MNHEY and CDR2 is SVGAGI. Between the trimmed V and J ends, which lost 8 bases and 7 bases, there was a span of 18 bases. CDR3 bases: TGTGCCAGCGGGGCCAGGTCCGTGGAAAATGAGCAGTTCTTC. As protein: CASGARSVENEQFF.

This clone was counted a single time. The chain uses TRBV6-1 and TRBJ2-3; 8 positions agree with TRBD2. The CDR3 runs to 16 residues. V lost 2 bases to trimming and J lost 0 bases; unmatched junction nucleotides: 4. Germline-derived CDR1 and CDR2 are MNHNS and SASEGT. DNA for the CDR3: TGTGCCAGCAGTGAATTAGCGGGGCGAAGCACAGATACGCAGTATTTT. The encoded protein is CASSELAGRSTDTQYF.

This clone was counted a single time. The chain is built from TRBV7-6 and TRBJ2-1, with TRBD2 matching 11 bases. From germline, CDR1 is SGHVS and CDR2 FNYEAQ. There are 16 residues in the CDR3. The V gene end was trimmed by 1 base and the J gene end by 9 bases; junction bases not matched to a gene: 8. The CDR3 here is CASSLEVAGGQAEQFF. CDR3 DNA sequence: TGTGCCAGCAGCTTAGAAGTAGCGGGGGGGCAGGCTGAGCAGTTCTTC.

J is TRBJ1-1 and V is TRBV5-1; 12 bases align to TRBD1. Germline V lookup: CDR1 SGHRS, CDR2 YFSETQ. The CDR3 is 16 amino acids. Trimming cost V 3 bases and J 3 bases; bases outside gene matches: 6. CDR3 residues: CASSSGTGGGYTEAFF. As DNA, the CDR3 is TGCGCCAGCAGCTCCGGGACAGGGGGCGGGTACACTGAAGCTTTCTTT.

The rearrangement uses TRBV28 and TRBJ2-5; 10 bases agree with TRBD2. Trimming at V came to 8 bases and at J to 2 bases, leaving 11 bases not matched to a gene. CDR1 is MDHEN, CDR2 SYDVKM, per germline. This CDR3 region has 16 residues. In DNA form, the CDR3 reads TGTGCCAGCTCCCGGTTTAGCGGGGGGTCACAAGAGACCCAGTACTTC. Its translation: CASSRFSGGSQETQYF. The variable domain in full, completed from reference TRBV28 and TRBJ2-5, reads DVKVTQSSRYLVKRTGEKVFLECVQDMDHENMFWYRQDPGLGLRLIYFSYDVKMKEKGDIPEGYSVSREKKERFSLILESASTNQTSMYLCASSRFSGGSQETQYFGPGTRLLVL.

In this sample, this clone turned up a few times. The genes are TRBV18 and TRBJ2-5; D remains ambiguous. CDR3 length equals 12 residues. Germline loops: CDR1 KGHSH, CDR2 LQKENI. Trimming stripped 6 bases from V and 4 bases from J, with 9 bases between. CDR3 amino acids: CASSPKSETQYF. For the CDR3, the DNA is TGTGCCAGCTCGCCTAAGTCAGAGACCCAGTACTTC.

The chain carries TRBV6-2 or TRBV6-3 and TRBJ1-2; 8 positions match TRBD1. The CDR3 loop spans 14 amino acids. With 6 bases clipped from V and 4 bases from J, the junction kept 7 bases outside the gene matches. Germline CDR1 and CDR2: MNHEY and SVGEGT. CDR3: CASSHPGQGYGYTF. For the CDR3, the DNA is TGTGCCAGCAGCCACCCCGGACAGGGCTATGGCTACACCTTC.

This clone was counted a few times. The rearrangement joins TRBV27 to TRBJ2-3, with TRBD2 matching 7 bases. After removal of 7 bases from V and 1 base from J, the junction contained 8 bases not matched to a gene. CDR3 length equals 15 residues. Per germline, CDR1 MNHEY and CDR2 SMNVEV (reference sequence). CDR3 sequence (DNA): TGTGCCAGCAAAGGAGAGCTAGCGGGCACAGATACGCAGTATTTT. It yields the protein CASKGELAGTDTQYF.

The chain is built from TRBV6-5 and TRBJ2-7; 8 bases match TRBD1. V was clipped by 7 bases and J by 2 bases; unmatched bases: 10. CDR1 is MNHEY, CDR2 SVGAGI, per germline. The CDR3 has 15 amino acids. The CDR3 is CASKTGTGPTYEQYF. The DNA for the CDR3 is TGTGCCAGCAAGACCGGGACAGGCCCTACCTACGAGCAGTACTTC.

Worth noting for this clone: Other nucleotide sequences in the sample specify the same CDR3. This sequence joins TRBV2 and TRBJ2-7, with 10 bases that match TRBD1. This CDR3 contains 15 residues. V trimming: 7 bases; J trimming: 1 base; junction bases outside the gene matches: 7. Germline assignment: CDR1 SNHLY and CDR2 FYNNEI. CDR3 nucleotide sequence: TGTGCCAGCACCGGGACAGGGGCCTTATCCTACGAGCAGTACTTC. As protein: CASTGTGALSYEQYF.

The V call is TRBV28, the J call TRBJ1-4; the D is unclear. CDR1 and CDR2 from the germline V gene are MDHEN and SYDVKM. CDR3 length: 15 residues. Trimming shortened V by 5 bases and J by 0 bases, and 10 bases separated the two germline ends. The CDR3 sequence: CASSPHVATNEKLFF. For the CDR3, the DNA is TGTGCCAGCAGTCCACACGTTGCAACTAATGAAAAACTGTTTTTT.

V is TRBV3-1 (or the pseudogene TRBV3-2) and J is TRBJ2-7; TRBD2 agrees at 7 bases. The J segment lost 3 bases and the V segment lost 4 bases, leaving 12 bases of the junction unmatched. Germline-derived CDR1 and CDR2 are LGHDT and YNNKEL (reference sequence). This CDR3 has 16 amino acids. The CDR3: CASSPEAAGEYYEQYF. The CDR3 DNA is TGTGCCAGCAGCCCCGAAGCGGCGGGGGAATACTACGAGCAGTACTTC.

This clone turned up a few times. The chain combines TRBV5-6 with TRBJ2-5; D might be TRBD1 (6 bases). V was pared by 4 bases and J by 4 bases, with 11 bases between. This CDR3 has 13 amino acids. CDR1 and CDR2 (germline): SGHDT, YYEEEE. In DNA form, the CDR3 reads TGTGCCAGCAGCCAGGGGACAAGAGAGACCCAGTACTTC. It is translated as CASSQGTRETQYF.

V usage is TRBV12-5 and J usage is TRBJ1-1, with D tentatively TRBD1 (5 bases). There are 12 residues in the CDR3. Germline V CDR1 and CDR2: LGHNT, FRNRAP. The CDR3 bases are TGTGCGATTAGTGGGGGGGGGAGCGAAGCTTTCTTT. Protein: CAISGGGSEAFF.

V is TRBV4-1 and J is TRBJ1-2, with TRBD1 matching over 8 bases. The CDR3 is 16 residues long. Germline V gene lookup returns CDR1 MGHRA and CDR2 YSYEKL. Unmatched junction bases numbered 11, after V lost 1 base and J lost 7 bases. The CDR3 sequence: CASSQGAQGALGGYTF. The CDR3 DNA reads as TGCGCCAGCAGCCAAGGGGCCCAGGGGGCGCTTGGTGGCTACACCTTC.

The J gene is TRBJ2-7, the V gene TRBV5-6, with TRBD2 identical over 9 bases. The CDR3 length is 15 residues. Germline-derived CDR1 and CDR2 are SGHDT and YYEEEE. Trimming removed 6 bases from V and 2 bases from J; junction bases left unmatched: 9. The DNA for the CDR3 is TGTGCCAGCACCAATCGGGGCGGGGGGGCCTACGAGCAGTACTTC. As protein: CASTNRGGGAYEQYF.

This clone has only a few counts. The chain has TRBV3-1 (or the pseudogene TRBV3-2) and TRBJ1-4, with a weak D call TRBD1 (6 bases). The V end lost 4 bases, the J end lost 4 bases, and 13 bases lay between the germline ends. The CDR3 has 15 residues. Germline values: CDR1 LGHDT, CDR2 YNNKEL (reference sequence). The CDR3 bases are TGTGCCAGCAGCCCGTCGGGACAATTTAATGAAAAACTGTTTTTT. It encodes CASSPSGQFNEKLFF.

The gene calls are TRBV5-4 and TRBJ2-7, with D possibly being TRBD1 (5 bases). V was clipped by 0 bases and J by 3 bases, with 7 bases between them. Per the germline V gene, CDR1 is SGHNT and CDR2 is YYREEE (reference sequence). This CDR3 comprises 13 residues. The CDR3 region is CASSLDTGYEQYF. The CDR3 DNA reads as TGTGCCAGCAGCTTGGATACAGGCTACGAGCAGTACTTC.

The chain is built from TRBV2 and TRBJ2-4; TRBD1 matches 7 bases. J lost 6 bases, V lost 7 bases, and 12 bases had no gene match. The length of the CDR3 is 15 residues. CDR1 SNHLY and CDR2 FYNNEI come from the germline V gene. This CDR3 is CASNSGTNRGNIQYF. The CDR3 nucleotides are TGTGCCAGCAATTCCGGGACAAACAGGGGAAACATTCAGTACTTC.

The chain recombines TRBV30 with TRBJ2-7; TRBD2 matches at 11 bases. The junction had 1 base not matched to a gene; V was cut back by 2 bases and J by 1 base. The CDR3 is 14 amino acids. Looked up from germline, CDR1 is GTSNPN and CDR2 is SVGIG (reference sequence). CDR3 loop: CAWSRLAGSYEQYF. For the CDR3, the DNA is TGTGCCTGGAGTAGACTAGCGGGGTCCTACGAGCAGTACTTC.

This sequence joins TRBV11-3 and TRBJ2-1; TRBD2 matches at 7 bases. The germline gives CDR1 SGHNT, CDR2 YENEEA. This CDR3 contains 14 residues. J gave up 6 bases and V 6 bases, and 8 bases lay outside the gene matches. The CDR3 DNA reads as TGTGCCAGCAGGCCTAGGGAGGGCCCCAATGAGCAGTTCTTC. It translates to CASRPREGPNEQFF.

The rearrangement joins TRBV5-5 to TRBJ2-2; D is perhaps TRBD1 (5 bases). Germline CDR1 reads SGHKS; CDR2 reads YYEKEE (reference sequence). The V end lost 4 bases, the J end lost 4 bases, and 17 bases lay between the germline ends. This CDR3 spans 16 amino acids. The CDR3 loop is CASSPRAEPGTGELFF. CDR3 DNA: TGTGCCAGCAGCCCCAGGGCCGAGCCGGGCACCGGGGAGCTGTTTTTT.

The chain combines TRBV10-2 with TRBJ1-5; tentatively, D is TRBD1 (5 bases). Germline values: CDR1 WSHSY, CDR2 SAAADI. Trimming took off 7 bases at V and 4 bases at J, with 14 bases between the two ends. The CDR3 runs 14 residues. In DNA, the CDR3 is TGCGCCAGCATGAAAGGGGAACCGAATCAGCCCCAGCATTTT. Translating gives CASMKGEPNQPQHF.

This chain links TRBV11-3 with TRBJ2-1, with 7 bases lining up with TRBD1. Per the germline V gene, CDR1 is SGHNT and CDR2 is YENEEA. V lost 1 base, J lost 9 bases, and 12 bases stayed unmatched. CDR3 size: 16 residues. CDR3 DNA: TGTGCCAGCAGCTTAGTCCAGACAGGGTTTGACGGTGAGCAGTTCTTC. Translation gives CASSLVQTGFDGEQFF.

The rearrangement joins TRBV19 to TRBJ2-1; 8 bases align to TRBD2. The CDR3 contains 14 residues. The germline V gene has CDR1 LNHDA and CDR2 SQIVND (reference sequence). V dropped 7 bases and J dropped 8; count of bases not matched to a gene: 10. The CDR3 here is CASKGRGAVDEQFF. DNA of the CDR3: TGTGCCAGTAAGGGGCGGGGGGCAGTCGATGAGCAGTTCTTC.

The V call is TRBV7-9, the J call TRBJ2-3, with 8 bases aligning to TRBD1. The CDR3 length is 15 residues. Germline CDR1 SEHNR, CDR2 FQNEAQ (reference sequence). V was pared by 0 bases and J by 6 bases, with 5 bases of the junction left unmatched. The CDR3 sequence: CASSLAPRQGDTQYF. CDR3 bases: TGTGCCAGCAGCTTAGCGCCGAGACAGGGGGATACGCAGTATTTT. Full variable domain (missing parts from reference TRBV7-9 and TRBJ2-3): DTGVSQNPRHKITKRGQNVTFRCDPISEHNRLYWYRQTLGQGPEFLTYFQNEAQLEKSRLLSDRFSAERPKGSFSTLEIQRTEQGDSAMYLCASSLAPRQGDTQYFGPGTRLTVL.

This chain's CDR3 is CASSQDVTSGTTQYF. For the CDR3, the DNA is TGTGCCAGCAGCCAAGATGTTACTAGCGGGACGACCCAGTACTTC. The chain links TRBV3-1 (or the pseudogene TRBV3-2) to TRBJ2-5, with TRBD2 matching 10 bases. CDR3 length equals 15 residues. CDR1 is LGHDT, CDR2 YNNKEL, per germline (reference sequence). Trimming at V came to 0 bases and at J to 7 bases, leaving 5 bases not matched to a gene.

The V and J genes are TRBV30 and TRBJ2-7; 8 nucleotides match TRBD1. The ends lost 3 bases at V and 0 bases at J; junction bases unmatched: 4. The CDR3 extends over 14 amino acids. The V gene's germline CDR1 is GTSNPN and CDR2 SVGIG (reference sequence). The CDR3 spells CAWRLTGASYEQYF. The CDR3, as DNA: TGTGCCTGGAGGTTGACAGGGGCCTCCTACGAGCAGTACTTC.